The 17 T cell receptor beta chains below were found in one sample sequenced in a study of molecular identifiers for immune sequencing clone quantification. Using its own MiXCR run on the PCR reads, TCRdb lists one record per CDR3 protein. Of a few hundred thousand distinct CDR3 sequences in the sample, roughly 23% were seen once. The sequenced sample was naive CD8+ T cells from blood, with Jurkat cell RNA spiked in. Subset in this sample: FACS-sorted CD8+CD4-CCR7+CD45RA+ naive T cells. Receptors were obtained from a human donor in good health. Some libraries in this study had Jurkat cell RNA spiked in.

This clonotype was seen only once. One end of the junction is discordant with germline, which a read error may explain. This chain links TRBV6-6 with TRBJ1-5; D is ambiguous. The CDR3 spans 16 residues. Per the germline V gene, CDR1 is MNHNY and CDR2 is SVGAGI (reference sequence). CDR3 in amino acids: CANSYSNPGSNQPQHF. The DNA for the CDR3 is TGTGCCAACAGTTACTCGAATCCCGGCAGCAATCAGCCCCAGCATTTT.

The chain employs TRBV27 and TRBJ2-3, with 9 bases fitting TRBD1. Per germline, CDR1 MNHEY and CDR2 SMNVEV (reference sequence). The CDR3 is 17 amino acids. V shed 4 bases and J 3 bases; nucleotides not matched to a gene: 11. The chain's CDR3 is CASSSIRGTGTTDTQYF. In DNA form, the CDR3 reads TGTGCCAGCAGTTCCATCCGGGGGACAGGGACAACAGATACGCAGTATTTT.

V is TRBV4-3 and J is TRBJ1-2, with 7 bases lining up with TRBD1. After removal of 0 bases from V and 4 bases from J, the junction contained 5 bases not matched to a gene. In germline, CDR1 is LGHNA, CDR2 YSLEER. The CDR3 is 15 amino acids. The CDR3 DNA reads TGCGCCAGCAGCCAAGATAAACAGGGGATCTATGGCTACACCTTC. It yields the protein CASSQDKQGIYGYTF.

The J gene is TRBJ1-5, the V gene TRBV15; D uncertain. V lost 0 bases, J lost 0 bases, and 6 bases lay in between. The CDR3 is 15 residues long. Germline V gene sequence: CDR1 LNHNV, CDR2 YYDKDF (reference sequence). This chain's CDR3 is CATSRDSGSNQPQHF. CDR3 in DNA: TGTGCCACCAGCAGAGATTCGGGTAGCAATCAGCCCCAGCATTTT.

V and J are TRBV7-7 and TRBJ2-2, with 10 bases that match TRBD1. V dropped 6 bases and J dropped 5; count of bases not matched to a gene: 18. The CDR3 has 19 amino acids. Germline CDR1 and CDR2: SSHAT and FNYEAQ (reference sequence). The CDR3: CASSPLRGTGVKQTGELFF. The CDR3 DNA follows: TGTGCCAGCAGTCCTCTTCGCGGGACAGGGGTGAAACAGACCGGGGAGCTGTTTTTT.

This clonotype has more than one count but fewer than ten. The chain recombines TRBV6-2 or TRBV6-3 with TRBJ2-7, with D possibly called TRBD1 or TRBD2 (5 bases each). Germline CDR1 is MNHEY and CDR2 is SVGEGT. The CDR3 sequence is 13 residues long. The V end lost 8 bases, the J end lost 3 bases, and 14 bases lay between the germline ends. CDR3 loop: CASQWGTRYEQYF. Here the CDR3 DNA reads TGTGCCAGCCAATGGGGGACCCGCTACGAGCAGTACTTC.

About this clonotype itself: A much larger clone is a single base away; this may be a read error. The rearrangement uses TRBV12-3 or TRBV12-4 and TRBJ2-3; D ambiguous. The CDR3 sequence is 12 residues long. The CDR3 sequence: CASSRTWDTPYF. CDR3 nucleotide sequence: TGTGCCAGCAGTCGTACCTGGGATACGCCGTATTTT.

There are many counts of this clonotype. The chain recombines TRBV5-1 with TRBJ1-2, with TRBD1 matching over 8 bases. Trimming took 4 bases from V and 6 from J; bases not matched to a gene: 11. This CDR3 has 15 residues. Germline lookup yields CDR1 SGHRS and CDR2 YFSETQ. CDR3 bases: TGCGCCAGCAGCAACGAATGGGGACAGGCTGATGGCTACACCTTC. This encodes CASSNEWGQADGYTF. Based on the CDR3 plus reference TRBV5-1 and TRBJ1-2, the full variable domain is KAGVTQTPRYLIKTRGQQVTLSCSPISGHRSVSWYQQTPGQGLQFLFEYFSETQRNKGNFPGRFSGRQFSNSRSEMNVSTLELGDSALYLCASSNEWGQADGYTFGSGTRLTVV.

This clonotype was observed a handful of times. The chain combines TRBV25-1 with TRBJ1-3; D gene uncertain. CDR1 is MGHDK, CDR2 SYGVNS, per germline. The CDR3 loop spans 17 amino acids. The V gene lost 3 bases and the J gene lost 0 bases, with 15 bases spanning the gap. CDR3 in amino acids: CASSDTLAGSSGNTIYF. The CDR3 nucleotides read TGTGCCAGCAGTGATACCCTCGCAGGCAGCTCTGGAAACACCATATATTTT.

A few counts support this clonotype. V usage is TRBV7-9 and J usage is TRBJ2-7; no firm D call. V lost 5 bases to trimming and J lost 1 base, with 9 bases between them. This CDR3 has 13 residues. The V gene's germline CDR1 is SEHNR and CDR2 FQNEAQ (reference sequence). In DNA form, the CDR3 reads TGTGCCAGCAGCCCCTTCGCTTCCTACGAGCAGTACTTC. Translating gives CASSPFASYEQYF.

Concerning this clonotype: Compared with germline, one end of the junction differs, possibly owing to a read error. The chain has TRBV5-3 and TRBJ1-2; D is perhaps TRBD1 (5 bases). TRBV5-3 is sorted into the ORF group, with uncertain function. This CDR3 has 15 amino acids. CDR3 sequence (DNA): TGTGCCAGCAGCTTGTTGGCGACAGCAAACTATGGCTACACCTTC. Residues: CASSLLATANYGYTF.

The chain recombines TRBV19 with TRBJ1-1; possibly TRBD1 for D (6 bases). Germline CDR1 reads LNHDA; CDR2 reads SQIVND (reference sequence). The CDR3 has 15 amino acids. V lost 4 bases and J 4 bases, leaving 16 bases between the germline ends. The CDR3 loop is CASSTPRGPATEAFF. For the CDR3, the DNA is TGTGCCAGTAGTACCCCCCGGGGGCCAGCCACTGAAGCTTTCTTT.

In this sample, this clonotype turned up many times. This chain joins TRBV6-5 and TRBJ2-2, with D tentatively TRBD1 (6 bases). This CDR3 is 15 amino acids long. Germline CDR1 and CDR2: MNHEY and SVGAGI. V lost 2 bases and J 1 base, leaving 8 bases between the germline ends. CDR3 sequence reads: CASSYDRMNTGELFF. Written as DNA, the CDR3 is TGTGCCAGCAGTTACGACAGGATGAACACCGGGGAGCTGTTTTTT.

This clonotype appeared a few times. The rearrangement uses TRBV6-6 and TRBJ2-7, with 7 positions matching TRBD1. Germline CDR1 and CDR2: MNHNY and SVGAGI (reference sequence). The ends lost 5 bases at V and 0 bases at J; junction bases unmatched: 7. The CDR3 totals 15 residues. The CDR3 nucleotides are TGTGCCAGCAGTCCCACGGACAGGCCCTCCTACGAGCAGTACTTC. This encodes CASSPTDRPSYEQYF.

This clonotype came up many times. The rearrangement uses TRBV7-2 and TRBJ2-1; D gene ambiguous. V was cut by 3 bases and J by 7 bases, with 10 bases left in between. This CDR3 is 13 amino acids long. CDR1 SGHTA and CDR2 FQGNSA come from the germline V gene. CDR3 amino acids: CASSFLGGNEQFF. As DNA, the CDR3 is TGTGCCAGCAGCTTTCTAGGTGGGAATGAGCAGTTCTTC. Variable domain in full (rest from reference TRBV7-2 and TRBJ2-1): GAGVSQSPSNKVTEKGKDVELRCDPISGHTALYWYRQSLGQGLEFLIYFQGNSAPDKSGLPSDRFSAERTGGSVSTLTIQRTQQEDSAVYLCASSFLGGNEQFFGPGTRLTVL.

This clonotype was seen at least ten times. The CDR3: CSVEDGQLIYGYTF. In DNA form, the CDR3 reads TGCAGCGTTGAGGATGGACAGTTAATCTATGGCTACACCTTC. The chain links TRBV29-1 to TRBJ1-2; D might be TRBD1 (6 bases). V was cut by 3 bases and J by 4 bases, with 15 bases left in between. CDR3 size: 14 residues. Per the germline V gene, CDR1 is SQVTM and CDR2 is ANQGSEA.

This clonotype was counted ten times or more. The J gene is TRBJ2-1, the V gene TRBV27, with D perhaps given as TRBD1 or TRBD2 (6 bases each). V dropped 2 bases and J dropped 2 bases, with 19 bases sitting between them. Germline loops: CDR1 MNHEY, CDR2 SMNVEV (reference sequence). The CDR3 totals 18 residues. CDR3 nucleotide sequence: TGTGCCAGCAGTTTAAGGGGGATGTGGACGGGAGCCTACAATGAGCAGTTCTTC. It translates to CASSLRGMWTGAYNEQFF.